This T cell receptor (beta chain) was retrieved from a study of vaccination and CD4 T cells after COVID-19. Overall study context: Comprising six males and four females, the convalescent participants counted two Hispanic individuals among them.

The CDR3 runs 15 residues. Trimming left V 6 bases short and J 0 bases short, with 12 bases between. This sample's treatment: roughly 11-day PBMC culture with coronavirus spike peptide pools or control peptides (ViraFEST assay). Wells that each held roughly 1.9 million PBMCs were cultured with roughly 10 IU/ml IL-2 and about 9.8 ug/ml peptide pools. An Oncomine TCR Beta short-read assay was used to sequence the DNA from cultured CD4+ T cells. Scientists extracted genomic DNA from CD4+ T cells grown in culture. Via MiXCR, TCRdb re-called the PCR reads, giving one row per CDR3 protein. The sample shows some 18,000 distinct CDR3 sequences, 50% to 70% of them seen only once. This clonotype has just a few counts. Its target is unknown.

The chain couples TRBV12-3 or TRBV12-4 to TRBJ1-5; TRBD1 is a possible D gene (5 bases). This TCR was sampled from a human donor who had recovered from COVID-19. The sequencing used CD4+ T cells from blood, cultured in vitro, collected after SARS-CoV-2 vaccination. The CDR3 sequence: CASSSIGGSNQPQHF. DNA for the CDR3: TGTGCCAGCAGCTCCATTGGGGGTAGCAATCAGCCCCAGCATTTT.